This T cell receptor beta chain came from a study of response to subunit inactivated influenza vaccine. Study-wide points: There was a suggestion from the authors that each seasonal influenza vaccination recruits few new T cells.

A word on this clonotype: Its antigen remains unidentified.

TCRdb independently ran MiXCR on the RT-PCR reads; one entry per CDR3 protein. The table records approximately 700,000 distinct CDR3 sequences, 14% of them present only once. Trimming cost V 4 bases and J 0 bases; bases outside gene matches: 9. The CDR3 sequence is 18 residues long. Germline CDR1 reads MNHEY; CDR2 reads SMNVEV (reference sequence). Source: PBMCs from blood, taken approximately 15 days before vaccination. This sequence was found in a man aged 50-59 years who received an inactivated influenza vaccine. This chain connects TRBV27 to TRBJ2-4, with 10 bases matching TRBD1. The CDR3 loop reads CASSSGTGENLAKNIQYF. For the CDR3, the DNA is TGTGCCAGCAGTTCCGGGACAGGGGAAAATTTAGCCAAAAACATTCAGTACTTC.